The clone carrying this TCR beta chain was observed many times. Its matching antigen is unknown. This sample's time point: pre-sensitization, week 0. Treatment given: therapeutic diphenylcyclopropenone sensitization with weekly scalp DPC. Those who donated were patients with alopecia, 18 to 70 years of age, and suitable for DPC. Whole blood, unfractionated, served as the material for total RNA extraction. The source of the sample is a study of human T cells and chemical hapten exposure. Study as a whole: Across the whole study, which lasted around 26 weeks, patients were given diphenylcyclopropenone on the scalp once a week. Study-level points and caveats: Counts of TCRs above 1 in 1000 frequency stayed unchanged with DPC sensitization.

Each CDR3 protein gets one entry after TCRdb re-called the RACE reads with MiXCR. The table shows approximately 180,000 distinct CDR3 sequences, with more than 25% occurring only once. The specimen comprised whole blood, sampled in connection with sensitization to the hapten diphenylcyclopropenone (DPC). The TCR comes from a woman aged 25 to 45 with alopecia areata. Some clones in this sample may be carry-over from other donors' samples.

The CDR3 loop reads CASSPAGRRETQYF. The CDR3 region has the DNA TGTGCCAGCAGCCCCGCGGGCCGTCGAGAGACCCAGTACTTC. The chain employs TRBV11-1 and TRBJ2-5; tentatively, D is TRBD2 (5 bases). Trimming removed 5 bases at V and 4 bases at J, with 14 bases between. There are 14 residues in the CDR3. Germline CDR1 is SGHAT and CDR2 is FQDESV (reference sequence).